A single sample is the source of the 30 T cell receptor beta chains below, sequenced in a study of T cell responses to AZD1222 COVID-19 vaccine. TCRdb's copy holds only in-frame clones and misses some; the assay was immunoSEQ multiplex PCR. Of approximately 89,000 clones detected, about nine tenths appear once; the ten largest clones hold around 5.8%. This specimen consisted of peripheral blood, obtained 28 days after the second AZD1222 dose. All receptors derive from an adult who received the AZD1222 COVID-19 vaccine.

The rearrangement joins TRBV27 to TRBJ1-2; maybe TRBD1 (6 bases). The germline V and J ends were trimmed by 6 bases and 13 bases, with 21 bases remaining between them. Germline V gene data show CDR1 as MNHEY and CDR2 as SMNVEV (reference sequence). The CDR3 runs to 13 residues. The CDR3 is CASRLAGGPSFTF. Here the CDR3 DNA reads TGTGCCAGCAGACTTGCCGGGGGGCCGAGTTTCACCTTC.

The J gene is TRBJ2-2, the V gene TRBV6-2 or TRBV6-3, with D perhaps TRBD2 (6 bases). CDR1 and CDR2 from the germline V gene are MNHEY and SVGEGT. The CDR3 length is 17 residues. The V and J ends lost 2 bases and 2 bases respectively, with 15 bases between them. The CDR3 DNA sequence: TGTGCCAGCAGTTACAACCCCGGGGGACCAAACACCGGGGAGCTGTTTTTT. Encoded protein: CASSYNPGGPNTGELFF.

The V call is TRBV19, the J call TRBJ2-7; 9 nucleotides agree with TRBD1. The V and J ends lost 8 bases and 7 bases, in that order; junction bases with no gene match: 9. From germline, CDR1 is LNHDA and CDR2 SQIVND (reference sequence). This CDR3 has 13 amino acids. CDR3 region: CASGWTGEYEQYF. The CDR3, as DNA: TGTGCCAGTGGCTGGACAGGGGAATATGAGCAGTACTTC.

The V gene is TRBV28, the J gene TRBJ1-1; D is uncertain. The CDR3 length is 15 residues. V was clipped by 6 bases and J by 2 bases, with 16 bases between them. The V gene's germline CDR1 is MDHEN and CDR2 SYDVKM. CDR3 protein: CASRGSMGINTEAFF. DNA of the CDR3: TGTGCCAGCAGGGGTTCAATGGGGATCAACACTGAAGCTTTCTTT.

V and J are TRBV29-1 and TRBJ2-1, with 8 bases matching TRBD1. The CDR3 spans 16 residues. CDR1 and CDR2 (germline): SQVTM, ANQGSEA. Germline trimming cut 1 base from V and 12 bases from J; bases unmatched to any gene: 17. The CDR3 here is CSVEVRDGQGARRQFF. CDR3 nucleotides: TGCAGCGTTGAAGTTCGGGATGGACAGGGCGCTCGGAGGCAGTTCTTC.

The chain couples TRBV28 to TRBJ1-1; no definite D call. The V gene's germline CDR1 is MDHEN and CDR2 SYDVKM. The CDR3 runs to 12 residues. Between the trimmed V and J ends, which lost 3 bases and 6 bases, there was a span of 8 bases. CDR3 residues: CASSLSLSEAFF. CDR3 in DNA: TGTGCCAGCAGTTTGAGTCTTTCTGAAGCTTTCTTT.

V and J are TRBV4-1 and TRBJ1-5; TRBD1 aligns across 12 bases. Germline CDR1 reads MGHRA; CDR2 reads YSYEKL. V was clipped by 4 bases and J by 5 bases; unmatched bases: 12. The CDR3 loop spans 18 amino acids. In nucleotides, the CDR3 is TGCGCCAGCAGCCCATTCTTCGGGACAGGGGGCTGGCATCAGCCCCAGCATTTT. Translation: CASSPFFGTGGWHQPQHF.

The CDR3 DNA is TGTGCCAGCAGCTTCTCGGGACAGGGGGCGAACACTGAAGCTTTCTTT. Its protein is CASSFSGQGANTEAFF. The genes are TRBV7-9 and TRBJ1-1, with 12 bases identical to TRBD1. V dropped 3 bases and J dropped 1; count of bases not matched to a gene: 3. Looked up from germline, CDR1 is SEHNR and CDR2 is FQNEAQ (reference sequence). The CDR3 spans 16 residues.

Points on this clone: Other DNA sequences in this sample translate to the same CDR3. This chain connects TRBV2 to TRBJ1-5; TRBD1 agrees at 8 bases. The germline V gene has CDR1 SNHLY and CDR2 FYNNEI. The CDR3 sequence is 14 residues long. Germline trimming cut 4 bases from V and 4 bases from J; bases unmatched to any gene: 3. As DNA, the CDR3 is TGTGCCAGCAGTGCTCGGACAGGGAATCAGCCCCAGCATTTT. Amino acids: CASSARTGNQPQHF.

V usage is TRBV11-1 and J usage is TRBJ2-1; 9 nucleotides line up with TRBD1. The CDR3 consists of 16 residues. The trim removed 5 bases at V and 7 bases at J, leaving 12 bases unmatched. Germline V gene lookup returns CDR1 SGHAT and CDR2 FQDESV (reference sequence). In DNA, the CDR3 is TGTGCCAGCAGCCCTGAACAGGGGGCGCAAAAAAATGAGCAGTTCTTC. This encodes CASSPEQGAQKNEQFF. Variable domain in full (rest from reference TRBV11-1 and TRBJ2-1): EAEVAQSPRYKITEKSQAVAFWCDPISGHATLYWYRQILGQGPELLVQFQDESVVDDSQLPKDRFSAERLKGVDSTLKIQPAELGDSAMYLCASSPEQGAQKNEQFFGPGTRLTVL.

The chain links TRBV28 to TRBJ1-1; no clear D gene. The germline V and J ends were trimmed by 7 bases and 11 bases, with 20 bases remaining between them. Germline CDR1 is MDHEN and CDR2 is SYDVKM. This CDR3 region has 13 residues. The CDR3 is CASTFSLARSAFF. CDR3 coding DNA: TGTGCCAGCACATTTTCGCTCGCTAGGTCGGCTTTCTTT.

V and J are TRBV19 and TRBJ1-3; TRBD1 matches at 8 bases. This CDR3 is built from 15 residues. Trimming took 8 bases from V and 0 from J; bases not matched to a gene: 6. Germline V CDR1 and CDR2: LNHDA, SQIVND (reference sequence). The CDR3 protein is CASSGQASSGNTIYF. DNA for the CDR3: TGTGCCAGTTCGGGACAGGCCTCCTCTGGAAACACCATATATTTT. The full variable domain, with the rest looked up from reference TRBV19 and TRBJ1-3, is DGGITQSPKYLFRKEGQNVTLSCEQNLNHDAMYWYRQDPGQGLRLIYYSQIVNDFQKGDIAEGYSVSREKKESFPLTVTSAQKNPTAFYLCASSGQASSGNTIYFGEGSWLTVV.

This clone occurred once. The CDR3 region is CASSRSQLYGYTF. The CDR3 nucleotides read TGTGCCAGCAGTAGAAGCCAGCTGTATGGCTACACCTTC. V and J are TRBV12-3 or TRBV12-4 and TRBJ1-2, with D unresolved. With 5 bases removed from V and 5 bases from J, the gap between germline ends came to 12 bases. The CDR3 contains 13 residues.

The gene calls are TRBV4-1 and TRBJ1-5; 9 nucleotides line up with TRBD1. The CDR3 contains 19 residues. V trimming: 2 bases; J trimming: 2 bases; junction bases outside the gene matches: 13. CDR1 is MGHRA and CDR2 is YSYEKL in the germline V gene. The CDR3 loop is CASSQHASGQGGGNQPQHF. The CDR3 DNA reads TGCGCCAGCAGCCAACACGCCTCGGGACAGGGTGGGGGCAATCAGCCCCAGCATTTT.

The J gene is TRBJ1-1, the V gene TRBV7-9; no clear D gene. This CDR3 has 11 amino acids. V lost 3 bases and J 3 bases, leaving 2 bases between the germline ends. Per the germline V gene, CDR1 is SEHNR and CDR2 is FQNEAQ (reference sequence). The CDR3 here is CASSLDTEAFF. As DNA, the CDR3 is TGTGCCAGCAGCTTGGACACTGAAGCTTTCTTT.

The gene calls are TRBV29-1 and TRBJ1-1; TRBD1 agrees at 7 bases. V dropped 5 bases and J dropped 1; count of bases not matched to a gene: 13. The CDR3 has 16 amino acids. Per germline, CDR1 SQVTM and CDR2 ANQGSEA. The CDR3 DNA follows: TGCAGCGTTACGCCACTTACCGGGACAGAGAACACTGAAGCTTTCTTT. It specifies CSVTPLTGTENTEAFF.

V is TRBV28 and J is TRBJ2-7; maybe TRBD1 (6 bases). V shed 2 bases and J shed 5 bases, with 16 bases lying between them. The CDR3 spans 15 residues. Germline CDR1 reads MDHEN; CDR2 reads SYDVKM. CDR3 DNA sequence: TGTGCCAGCAGTTTAGGTGGAACAGGGCGCAACGAGCAGTACTTC. Its translation: CASSLGGTGRNEQYF.

The gene calls are TRBV25-1 and TRBJ1-6, with D possibly matching TRBD1 (5 bases). This CDR3 is 12 amino acids long. Per the germline V gene, CDR1 is MGHDK and CDR2 is SYGVNS. Trimming stripped 7 bases from V and 9 bases from J, with 10 bases between. The CDR3 reads CASKDTSSPLHF. For the CDR3, the DNA is TGTGCCAGCAAGGACACGAGTTCACCCCTCCACTTT.

The chain has TRBV2 and TRBJ1-6; D might be TRBD1 (6 bases). This CDR3 contains 16 residues. V lost 5 bases and J lost 5, with 16 bases in between. Germline V gene lookup returns CDR1 SNHLY and CDR2 FYNNEI. The CDR3 reads CASSMRGGRDNSPLHF. The CDR3 DNA sequence: TGTGCCAGCAGTATGCGGGGGGGCAGGGATAATTCACCCCTCCACTTT.

This clone was recorded only once. The V gene is TRBV5-1, the J gene TRBJ1-5; D call uncertain. V was pared by 1 base and J by 6 bases, with 8 bases between. Germline-derived CDR1 and CDR2 are SGHRS and YFSETQ. The CDR3 is made up of 13 amino acids. The CDR3 loop is CASSLNLGQPQHF. Written as DNA, the CDR3 is TGCGCCAGCAGCTTGAATTTGGGTCAGCCCCAGCATTTT.

The chain uses TRBV10-3 and TRBJ1-2, with unresolved D. The CDR3 loop spans 16 amino acids. Trimming shortened V by 4 bases and J by 0 bases, and 15 bases separated the two germline ends. The V gene's germline CDR1 is ENHRY and CDR2 SYGVKD. The CDR3 protein is CAISGSDAGPNYGYTF. For the CDR3, the DNA is TGTGCCATCAGTGGCTCTGATGCAGGTCCTAACTATGGCTACACCTTC.

The chain has TRBV19 and TRBJ2-5, with D unclear. V lost 5 bases and J 3 bases, leaving 19 bases between the germline ends. CDR1 is LNHDA and CDR2 is SQIVND in the germline V gene (reference sequence). There are 16 residues in the CDR3. The CDR3 bases are TGTGCCAGTAGTGCTTACATAACTCAAGGCAAAGAGACCCAGTACTTC. Translating gives CASSAYITQGKETQYF.

This clone was seen more than once but under ten times. V gene TRBV28 combines with J gene TRBJ2-5, with D maybe TRBD1 (6 bases). This CDR3 is built from 13 residues. The germline V gene encodes CDR1 MDHEN and CDR2 SYDVKM. Trimming stripped 6 bases from V and 5 bases from J, with 13 bases between. CDR3: CASSSQGLETQYF. CDR3 in DNA: TGTGCCAGCAGCTCACAGGGATTGGAGACCCAGTACTTC.

V usage is TRBV27 and J usage is TRBJ2-3, with 8 positions matching TRBD1. The CDR3 runs 15 residues. The V gene end was trimmed by 6 bases and the J gene end by 6 bases; junction bases not matched to a gene: 11. Per the germline V gene, CDR1 is MNHEY and CDR2 is SMNVEV (reference sequence). The CDR3 region has the DNA TGTGCCAGCAGATTTGCCAGGGGGCGAGCCGATACGCAGTATTTT. Translation gives CASRFARGRADTQYF.

The V gene is TRBV5-6, the J gene TRBJ2-1, with 7 bases matching TRBD1. The CDR3 has 15 amino acids. The germline V gene has CDR1 SGHDT and CDR2 YYEEEE. Germline trimming cut 0 bases from V and 10 bases from J; bases unmatched to any gene: 10. The DNA for the CDR3 is TGTGCCAGCAGCTTGGGGGCAGGGGGAATCTTCGAGCAGTTCTTC. Protein: CASSLGAGGIFEQFF.

J is TRBJ1-1 and V is TRBV27; D is uncertain. Germline CDR1 MNHEY, CDR2 SMNVEV (reference sequence). The CDR3 covers 13 residues. Trimming left V 11 bases short and J 10 bases short, with 23 bases between. The CDR3 loop reads CASATDRWQGAFF. CDR3 nucleotide sequence: TGTGCCTCTGCTACGGACCGATGGCAAGGAGCTTTCTTT.

This clone was counted a single time. The chain is built from TRBV7-2 and TRBJ1-4; D is possibly TRBD1 (6 bases). V lost 5 bases to trimming and J lost 4 bases, with 23 bases between them. Germline V gene sequence: CDR1 SGHTA, CDR2 FQGNSA. This CDR3 comprises 18 residues. DNA of the CDR3: TGTGCCAGCAGCAAACAAGGGGTGGGGGCTAACAGTAATGAAAAACTGTTTTTT. Translated: CASSKQGVGANSNEKLFF.

This chain links TRBV29-1 with TRBJ1-4; the D gene is possibly TRBD1 (5 bases). The CDR3 sequence is 14 residues long. Trimming took off 6 bases at V and 13 bases at J, with 24 bases between the two ends. Germline CDR1 and CDR2: SQVTM and ANQGSEA. The DNA for the CDR3 is TGCAGCGTAGCTCCCCGACAGACCGATGCGGGACTGTTTTTT. Translating it yields CSVAPRQTDAGLFF. Drawing the rest from reference TRBV29-1 and TRBJ1-4, the complete variable domain is SAVISQKPSRDICQRGTSLTIQCQVDSQVTMMFWYRQQPGQSLTLIATANQGSEATYESGFVIDKFPISRPNLTFSTLTVSNMSPEDSSIYLCSVAPRQTDAGLFFGSGTQLSVL.

The V and J genes are TRBV18 and TRBJ1-6, with 10 bases lining up with TRBD1. From germline, CDR1 is KGHSH and CDR2 LQKENI. This CDR3 has 14 residues. With 8 bases clipped from V and 9 bases from J, the junction kept 7 bases outside the gene matches. In DNA, the CDR3 is TGTGCCAGCGCGCGGACAGGGGGTACTTCACCCCTCCACTTT. This sequence encodes CASARTGGTSPLHF.

As DNA, the CDR3 is TGTGCCAGGAAGGGCCTCCAAGAGACCCAGTACTTC. It encodes CARKGLQETQYF. The chain joins TRBV18 to TRBJ2-5; D not certain. Germline lookup yields CDR1 KGHSH and CDR2 LQKENI. The CDR3 is 12 amino acids. V was clipped by 9 bases and J by 1 base, with 9 bases between them.